One sample yielded the 20 T cell receptor beta chains listed below, sequenced in a study of long-term antiretroviral therapy in people with HIV. An immunoSEQ assay, version v3.0, was performed at survey level. Only in-frame clones appear in the TCRdb table, and some are missing; sequencing was by immunoSEQ multiplex PCR. Of more than 20,000 clones in the sample, about 86% were seen once. Source: unsorted PBMCs, taken roughly 2.7 years after starting antiretroviral therapy. Every receptor here comes from a man between 40 and 49 years old with HIV.

The J gene is TRBJ2-7, the V gene TRBV27; 7 nucleotides agree with TRBD1. This CDR3 is 13 amino acids long. The germline CDR1 and CDR2 sequences are MNHEY and SMNVEV (reference sequence). V lost 5 bases to trimming and J lost 5 bases; unmatched junction nucleotides: 6. Written as DNA, the CDR3 is TGTGCCAGCAGTCCGACAGGGTCCCACGAGCAGTACTTC. Protein sequence: CASSPTGSHEQYF.

The genes are TRBV7-9 and TRBJ2-1, with 13 bases identical to TRBD2. The germline CDR1 and CDR2 sequences are SEHNR and FQNEAQ (reference sequence). The ends lost 4 bases at V and 5 bases at J; junction bases unmatched: 8. The CDR3 runs to 17 residues. The CDR3 is CASSSFTSGRDHNEQFF. The CDR3 bases are TGTGCCAGCAGCTCATTCACTAGCGGGAGGGACCACAATGAGCAGTTCTTC.

J is TRBJ1-2 and V is TRBV11-2; no firm D call. The ends were cut back, 3 bases at V and 7 bases at J, with 12 bases in the middle. Germline-derived CDR1 and CDR2 are SGHAT and FQNNGV. This CDR3 contains 13 residues. In DNA form, the CDR3 reads TGTGCCAGCAGCTTGGCCGGGTCTGGTGGCTACACCTTC. It translates to CASSLAGSGGYTF.

CDR3 in amino acids: CASTRGKNTEAFF. In nucleotides, the CDR3 is TGTGCCAGCACTAGGGGGAAGAACACTGAAGCTTTCTTT. The rearrangement links TRBV6-5 to TRBJ1-1; a weak D match, TRBD1 (6 bases). The CDR3 has 13 amino acids. Germline values: CDR1 MNHEY, CDR2 SVGAGI. V shed 7 bases and J shed 1 base, with 10 bases lying between them.

This rearrangement joins TRBV6-6 to TRBJ2-7, with D perhaps matching TRBD1 (6 bases). The CDR3 has 13 amino acids. CDR1 and CDR2 from the germline V gene are MNHNY and SVGAGI (reference sequence). Trimming shortened V by 2 bases and J by 2 bases, and 7 bases separated the two germline ends. The CDR3 DNA follows: TGTGCCAGCAGTTACGGACAGACCTACGAGCAGTACTTC. Protein: CASSYGQTYEQYF.

The chain is built from TRBV7-2 and TRBJ1-2, with D tentatively TRBD1 (5 bases). Trimming pared 5 bases from V and 7 bases from J, leaving 17 bases between. The germline V gene has CDR1 SGHTA and CDR2 FQGNSA. The CDR3 sequence is 14 residues long. The CDR3 protein is CASSLPEGMSGYTF. The CDR3, as DNA: TGTGCCAGCAGCCTCCCGGAGGGGATGAGTGGCTACACCTTC.

The CDR3 region is CASSLNGLSEPLHF. The CDR3 bases are TGTGCCAGCAGCTTAAACGGATTATCAGAACCCCTCCACTTT. J is TRBJ1-6 and V is TRBV13; D call uncertain. V dropped 2 bases and J dropped 12 bases, with 14 bases sitting between them. CDR1 and CDR2 (germline): PRHDT, FYEKMQ (reference sequence). The CDR3 totals 14 residues.

The rearrangement joins TRBV25-1 to TRBJ1-5; D may be TRBD1 (6 bases). CDR1 MGHDK and CDR2 SYGVNS come from the germline V gene. V was cut by 2 bases and J by 5 bases, with 7 bases left in between. This CDR3 is built from 13 residues. CDR3 sequence (DNA): TGTGCCAGCAGTGAACAGGGGCATCAGCCCCAGCATTTT. It codes for CASSEQGHQPQHF.

The chain has TRBV7-2 and TRBJ1-6, with D hard to call. CDR1 is SGHTA, CDR2 FQGNSA, per germline. CDR3 length: 14 residues. Trimming stripped 4 bases from V and 7 bases from J, with 11 bases between. The CDR3 DNA reads as TGTGCCAGCAGCTCCTATTTGAAGAATTCACCCCTCCACTTT. Translating gives CASSSYLKNSPLHF.

The chain uses TRBV28 and TRBJ1-1; 9 nucleotides match TRBD1. V dropped 2 bases and J dropped 8; count of bases not matched to a gene: 6. Germline V gene sequence: CDR1 MDHEN, CDR2 SYDVKM. This CDR3 is built from 14 residues. The CDR3 region has the DNA TGTGCCAGCAGTTTACGCGGGACAGGGAGAGAAGCTTTCTTT. Its protein product is CASSLRGTGREAFF.

The rearrangement links TRBV7-9 to TRBJ2-5; tentatively, D is TRBD2 (6 bases). The germline V gene encodes CDR1 SEHNR and CDR2 FQNEAQ (reference sequence). V was pared by 1 base and J by 2 bases, with 14 bases between. This CDR3 comprises 16 residues. As DNA, the CDR3 is TGTGCCAGCAGCTTAGGACTAGGACTTAAACAAGAGACCCAGTACTTC. This codes for CASSLGLGLKQETQYF. The variable domain in full, completed from reference TRBV7-9 and TRBJ2-5, reads DTGVSQNPRHKITKRGQNVTFRCDPISEHNRLYWYRQTLGQGPEFLTYFQNEAQLEKSRLLSDRFSAERPKGSFSTLEIQRTEQGDSAMYLCASSLGLGLKQETQYFGPGTRLLVL.

The chain is built from TRBV28 and TRBJ2-7; D gene uncertain. From germline, CDR1 is MDHEN and CDR2 SYDVKM. V shed 5 bases and J shed 2 bases, with 10 bases lying between them. The CDR3 is 13 residues long. The CDR3 DNA reads TGTGCCAGCAGTCAAGACACTCCCTACGAGCAGTACTTC. Translated: CASSQDTPYEQYF. The variable domain in full, with the rest retrieved from reference TRBV28 and TRBJ2-7, is DVKVTQSSRYLVKRTGEKVFLECVQDMDHENMFWYRQDPGLGLRLIYFSYDVKMKEKGDIPEGYSVSREKKERFSLILESASTNQTSMYLCASSQDTPYEQYFGPGTRLTVT.

The chain recombines TRBV27 with TRBJ2-7, with D tentatively TRBD1 or TRBD2 (5 bases each). Germline CDR1 MNHEY, CDR2 SMNVEV (reference sequence). The V gene lost 3 bases and the J gene lost 3 bases, with 15 bases spanning the gap. The CDR3 covers 15 residues. CDR3 DNA: TGTGCCAGCAGTTTGGGGACGTCGGAGGTCTACGAGCAGTACTTC. Its protein is CASSLGTSEVYEQYF.

V usage is TRBV27 and J usage is TRBJ1-1; the D gene is possibly TRBD1 (6 bases). The CDR3 is 12 amino acids. The germline CDR1 and CDR2 sequences are MNHEY and SMNVEV (reference sequence). The germline V and J ends were trimmed by 4 bases and 7 bases, with 10 bases remaining between them. The CDR3: CASSSGQFEAFF. DNA of the CDR3: TGTGCCAGCAGTTCCGGACAGTTTGAAGCTTTCTTT.

The sample holds a few counts of this clone. V gene TRBV1 combines with J gene TRBJ2-1; the table calls TRBD2, which could not be checked here. TRBV1 is given as a pseudogene. CDR3 size: 14 residues. The DNA of the CDR3 is TGCACCAGCAGCCTAGCGAGCTCCTACAATGAGCAGTTCTTC. Amino acids: CTSSLASSYNEQFF.

V and J are TRBV5-1 and TRBJ2-7, with 9 bases identical to TRBD1. Germline CDR1 and CDR2: SGHRS and YFSETQ. V shed 4 bases and J 2 bases; nucleotides not matched to a gene: 10. The CDR3 spans 16 residues. CDR3 sequence reads: CASSPPTGGIAYEQYF. The CDR3 nucleotides read TGCGCCAGCAGCCCTCCGACAGGGGGAATAGCCTACGAGCAGTACTTC.

The rearrangement uses TRBV9 and TRBJ2-2; D might be TRBD1 (5 bases). CDR3 length: 13 residues. The ends were cut back, 2 bases at V and 6 bases at J, with 8 bases in the middle. Germline CDR1 is SGDLS and CDR2 is YYNGEE. The CDR3 here is CASSVRDAGELFF. CDR3 nucleotide sequence: TGTGCCAGCAGCGTCAGGGATGCCGGGGAGCTGTTTTTT.

This clone was observed a single time. The gene calls are TRBV7-2 and TRBJ2-7; D is uncertain. The CDR3 totals 12 residues. The ends were cut back, 2 bases at V and 2 bases at J, with 4 bases in the middle. Per germline, CDR1 SGHTA and CDR2 FQGNSA. The CDR3 nucleotides read TGTGCCAGCAGCTTAAGTACCTACGAGCAGTACTTC. It encodes CASSLSTYEQYF.

V is TRBV27 and J is TRBJ1-5, with D perhaps TRBD1 (6 bases). The CDR3 extends over 13 amino acids. Per germline, CDR1 MNHEY and CDR2 SMNVEV (reference sequence). With 8 bases removed from V and 4 bases from J, the gap between germline ends came to 12 bases. CDR3 sequence reads: CASRWTVNQPQHF. The DNA of the CDR3 is TGTGCCAGCCGTTGGACAGTAAATCAGCCCCAGCATTTT.

The genes are TRBV4-3 and TRBJ2-7; 11 bases match TRBD2. Trimming at V came to 3 bases and at J to 4 bases, leaving 8 bases not matched to a gene. Germline-derived CDR1 and CDR2 are LGHNA and YSLEER. The length of the CDR3 is 16 residues. The CDR3 coding sequence is TGCGCCAGCAGCCAGGAGATAGCGGGAGGGCCTTACGAGCAGTACTTC. Its translation: CASSQEIAGGPYEQYF.